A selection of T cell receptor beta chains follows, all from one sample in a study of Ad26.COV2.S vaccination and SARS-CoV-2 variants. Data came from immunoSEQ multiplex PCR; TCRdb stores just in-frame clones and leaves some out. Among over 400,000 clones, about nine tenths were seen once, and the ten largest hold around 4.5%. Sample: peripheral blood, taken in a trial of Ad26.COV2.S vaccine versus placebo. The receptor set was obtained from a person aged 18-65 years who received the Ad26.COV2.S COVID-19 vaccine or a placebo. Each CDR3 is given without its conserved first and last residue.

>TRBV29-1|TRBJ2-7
SVGSTDYEQY
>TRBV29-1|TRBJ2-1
SVRESPTDEQF
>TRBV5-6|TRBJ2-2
ASSWVNTGELF
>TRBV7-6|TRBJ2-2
ASSLRQGAATSGGNTGELF
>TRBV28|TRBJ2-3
ASSPGLAADTQY
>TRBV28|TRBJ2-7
ASSRGYEQY
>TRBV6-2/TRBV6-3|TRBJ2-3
ASSYFQDTDTQY
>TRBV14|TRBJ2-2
ASSATGIAGELF
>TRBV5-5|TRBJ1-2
ASSPGHRAGYGYT
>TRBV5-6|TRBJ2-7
ASSPWMADTFSYEQY
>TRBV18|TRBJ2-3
ASSPGTHTDTQY
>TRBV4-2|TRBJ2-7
ASSQARDEQY
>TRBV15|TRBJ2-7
ATSRLPKMEQY
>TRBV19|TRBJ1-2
ASSNGQGGGGGYT
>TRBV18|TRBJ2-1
ASSNPGQGSYNEQF
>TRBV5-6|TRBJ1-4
ASSLALTATNEKLF
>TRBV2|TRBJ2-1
ASTIPGLGREQF
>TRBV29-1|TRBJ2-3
SVVSGESTDTQY
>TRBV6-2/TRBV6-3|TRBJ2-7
ASSRPGLSTYEQY
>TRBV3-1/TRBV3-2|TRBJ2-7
ASSPASGRESYEQY
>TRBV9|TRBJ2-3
ASSPGAGLTDTQY
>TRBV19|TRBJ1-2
ASNDRVNYGYT
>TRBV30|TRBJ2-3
AWSVAGSSTDTQY
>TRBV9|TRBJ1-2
ASSVDGLWGYT
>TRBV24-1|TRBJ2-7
ATSDPRTPSNEQY
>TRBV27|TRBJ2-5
ASSLLAGGAETQY
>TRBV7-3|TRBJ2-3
ASSFGLAATDTQY
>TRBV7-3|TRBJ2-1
ASRGGTYNEQF
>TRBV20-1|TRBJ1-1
SASIWGSEAF
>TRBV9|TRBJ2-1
ASSVDGRASYNEQF
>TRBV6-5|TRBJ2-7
ASSYDRGSYEQY
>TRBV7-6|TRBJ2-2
ASSLGASAPGELF
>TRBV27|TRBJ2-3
ASSLSGAGTDTQY
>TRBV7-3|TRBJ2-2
ASSDDRVRTGELF
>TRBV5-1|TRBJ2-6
ASSQTGSGANVLT
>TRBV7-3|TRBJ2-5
ASSSGDQETQY
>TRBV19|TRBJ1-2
ASSIGTASRGYT
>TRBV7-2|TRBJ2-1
ASSLSGSSYNEQF
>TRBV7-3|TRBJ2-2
ASSLMDIQNTGELF
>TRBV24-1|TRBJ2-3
ATSVDSGTDTQY
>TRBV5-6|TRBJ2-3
ASSLVLRRGKSNTQY
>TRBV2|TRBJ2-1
ASSEVGEQF
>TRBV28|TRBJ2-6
ASSFQFWTVSGANVLT
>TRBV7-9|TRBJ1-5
ASSSALANQPQH
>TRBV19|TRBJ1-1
ASSISPGTDTEAF
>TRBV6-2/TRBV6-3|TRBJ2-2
ASSYSGARTGELF
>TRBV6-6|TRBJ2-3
ASSPSGLAGGRESTDTQY
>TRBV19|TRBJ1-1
ASSDKGQGFPEAF
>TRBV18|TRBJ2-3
ASSPTGRDTQY
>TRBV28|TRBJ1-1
ASSLYRGAGEAF
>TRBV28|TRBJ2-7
ASRPGTRVCFSSYEQY
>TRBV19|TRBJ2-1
ASSTSPYNEQF
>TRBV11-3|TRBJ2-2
ASSLGRSERTATGELF
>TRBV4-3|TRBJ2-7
ASRLGLGTYEQY
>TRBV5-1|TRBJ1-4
ASSQSRIPNEKLF
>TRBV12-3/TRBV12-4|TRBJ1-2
ASSFGGGYT
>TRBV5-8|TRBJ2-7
ASSLASTSPPYEQY
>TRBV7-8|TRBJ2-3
ASSLGASGRVTDTQY
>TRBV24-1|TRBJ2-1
ATSARRPQEHNEQF
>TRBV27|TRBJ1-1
ASSLGFGGNTEAF